These 12 T cell receptor beta chains came from one sample sequenced in a study of CD8 T cells in ankylosing spondylitis. Overall study findings and caveats: Several highly homologous variants made up a TCR beta motif, and this motif appeared characteristic of ankylosing spondylitis blood.

TCRdb recomputed calls from the 5' RACE reads with MiXCR, one row per CDR3 protein. The repertoire holds about 390,000 distinct CDR3 sequences, with around 24% as singletons. Antigens for these TCRs are unknown. Input material: blood, either unsorted or a sorted T cell fraction (not recorded which). These receptors all stem from a male donor with ankylosing spondylitis.

The chain has TRBV7-9 and TRBJ2-1, with D hard to call. This CDR3 contains 14 residues. Germline CDR1 is SEHNR and CDR2 is FQNEAQ (reference sequence). With 5 bases removed from V and 12 bases from J, the gap between germline ends came to 20 bases. The CDR3 protein is CASSLLVSGGVQFF. The CDR3 DNA reads TGTGCCAGCAGCCTTCTAGTCTCGGGTGGCGTGCAGTTCTTC.

This clonotype was seen a few times. This chain joins TRBV6-5 and TRBJ2-2; 10 bases align to TRBD1. V trimming: 4 bases; J trimming: 5 bases; junction bases outside the gene matches: 4. CDR3 length: 15 amino acids. Germline CDR1 and CDR2: MNHEY and SVGAGI. CDR3 in amino acids: CASSSTGGRTGELFF. The CDR3 DNA reads as TGTGCCAGCAGTTCGACAGGGGGCCGAACCGGGGAGCTGTTTTTT.

The rearrangement uses TRBV5-4 and TRBJ1-1, with D possibly TRBD1 on 6 matching bases. V was clipped by 0 bases and J by 4 bases, with 16 bases between them. The germline gives CDR1 SGHNT, CDR2 YYREEE (reference sequence). This CDR3 is built from 16 residues. The CDR3 spells CASSLGSSGERTEAFF. CDR3 DNA: TGTGCCAGCAGCTTGGGGTCGTCAGGGGAACGCACTGAAGCTTTCTTT. Full variable domain (rest looked up from reference TRBV5-4 and TRBJ1-1): ETGVTQSPTHLIKTRGQQVTLRCSSQSGHNTVSWYQQALGQGPQFIFQYYREEENGRGNFPPRFSGLQFPNYSSELNVNALELDDSALYLCASSLGSSGERTEAFFGQGTRLTVV.

The V gene is TRBV4-1, the J gene TRBJ1-5; D might be TRBD1 (5 bases). Germline CDR1 MGHRA, CDR2 YSYEKL. CDR3 length: 18 residues. Trimming stripped 5 bases from V and 0 bases from J, with 20 bases between. For the CDR3, the DNA is TGCGCCAGCAGCTATTTATTCTTCGGGGGAGATAGCAATCAGCCCCAGCATTTT. Protein sequence: CASSYLFFGGDSNQPQHF.

This chain joins TRBV6-1 and TRBJ2-5; TRBD2 matches at 8 bases. The germline V gene has CDR1 MNHNS and CDR2 SASEGT. The CDR3 is 15 amino acids. The J segment lost 1 base and the V segment lost 4 bases, leaving 5 bases of the junction unmatched. CDR3 in amino acids: CASSGTSKRQETQYF. DNA for the CDR3: TGTGCCAGCAGTGGGACTAGCAAACGCCAAGAGACCCAGTACTTC.

The CDR3 loop reads CSAGPADTQYF. The CDR3, as DNA: TGCAGTGCCGGGCCGGCAGATACGCAGTATTTT. This sequence joins TRBV20-1 and TRBJ2-3, with D unresolved. The germline V gene has CDR1 DFQATT and CDR2 SNEGSKA (reference sequence). The V gene lost 6 bases and the J gene lost 4 bases, with 8 bases spanning the gap. The length of the CDR3 is 11 residues.

This clonotype was observed a handful of times. V and J are TRBV10-3 and TRBJ2-3, with 7 bases identical to TRBD2. CDR3 length equals 15 residues. Germline CDR1 ENHRY, CDR2 SYGVKD. The trim removed 4 bases at V and 2 bases at J, leaving 6 bases unmatched. The CDR3 DNA is TGTGCCATCAGTGTCCCGGGACTAATCACAGATACGCAGTATTTT. This translates into CAISVPGLITDTQYF.

The gene calls are TRBV20-1 and TRBJ2-1; maybe TRBD1 (6 bases). Germline V gene sequence: CDR1 DFQATT, CDR2 SNEGSKA (reference sequence). The CDR3 covers 14 residues. The CDR3 spells CSVRGRGFINEQFF. CDR3 coding DNA: TGCAGCGTTAGGGGCAGGGGTTTCATAAATGAGCAGTTCTTC.

The chain uses TRBV15 and TRBJ2-5; TRBD2 matches at 9 bases. Unmatched junction bases numbered 1, after V lost 0 bases and J lost 2 bases. Germline assignment: CDR1 LNHNV and CDR2 YYDKDF (reference sequence). CDR3 size: 15 residues. For the CDR3, the DNA is TGTGCCACCAGCAGAGATGGACTAGCGCAAGAGACCCAGTACTTC. This codes for CATSRDGLAQETQYF.

V and J are TRBV12-3 or TRBV12-4 and TRBJ1-2; 9 bases fit TRBD1. The CDR3 loop spans 12 amino acids. V trimming: 8 bases; J trimming: 4 bases; junction bases outside the gene matches: 2. CDR3 residues: CASDRGGYGYTF. CDR3 nucleotides: TGTGCCAGCGACAGGGGGGGCTATGGCTACACCTTC.

This clonotype was picked up a small number of times. This chain links TRBV12-3 or TRBV12-4 with TRBJ2-7; D gene unclear. V lost 4 bases and J 0 bases, leaving 10 bases between the germline ends. There are 14 residues in the CDR3. In DNA form, the CDR3 reads TGTGCCAGCAGTTCCCCCAGGAGCTCCTACGAGCAGTACTTC. Amino acid sequence: CASSSPRSSYEQYF.

The chain has TRBV3-1 and TRBJ1-1; D possibly corresponds to TRBD1 (6 bases). CDR3 length equals 14 residues. Germline values: CDR1 LGHDT, CDR2 YNNKEL (reference sequence). Between the trimmed V and J ends, which lost 4 bases and 5 bases, there was a span of 14 bases. The CDR3 loop reads CASSLGQSQTEAFF. CDR3 bases: TGTGCCAGCAGCCTTGGACAGAGCCAGACTGAAGCTTTCTTT.